These 23 T cell receptor beta chains were sequenced from one sample in a study of cytotoxic CD8 clonotypes in ibrutinib-treated CLL. The assay was immunoSEQ multiplex PCR, and TCRdb's table has in-frame clones only and misses some. This sample yields approximately 350,000 clones, of which 67% are seen a single time; just under 6.5% belongs to the top ten. The sequencing here drew on PBMCs, taken after 36 months of ibrutinib treatment. These receptors all stem from a human donor with chronic lymphocytic leukemia.

The chain is built from TRBV6-5 and TRBJ1-1; 8 nucleotides align to TRBD1. The CDR3 totals 12 residues. V shed 5 bases, J shed 10 bases, and the junction held 6 bases outside the gene matches. Germline V gene data show CDR1 as MNHEY and CDR2 as SVGAGI. CDR3 loop: CASSLQGGVAFF. CDR3 coding DNA: TGTGCCAGCAGTCTACAGGGGGGGGTAGCTTTCTTT.

The chain links TRBV29-1 to TRBJ2-2; a weak D match, TRBD1 (6 bases). Germline assignment: CDR1 SQVTM and CDR2 ANQGSEA. The CDR3 length is 13 residues. Trimming took off 7 bases at V and 5 bases at J, with 14 bases between the two ends. CDR3 region: CSATGRGTGELFF. The CDR3 DNA follows: TGCAGCGCCACAGGGAGAGGGACCGGGGAGCTGTTTTTT.

This clone was seen more than once but under ten times. The chain is built from TRBV25-1 and TRBJ1-6; perhaps TRBD1 as D (6 bases). Between the trimmed V and J ends, which lost 3 bases and 16 bases, there was a span of 22 bases. This CDR3 is built from 15 residues. Germline CDR1 is MGHDK and CDR2 is SYGVNS. The CDR3 DNA reads TGTGCCAGCAGTGAGGGAACCGGGACAATTTCGGAACTCCACTTT. It encodes CASSEGTGTISELHF.

This clone has only one observation. The J gene is TRBJ2-3, the V gene TRBV11-2; 8 positions match TRBD2. Germline CDR1 reads SGHAT; CDR2 reads FQNNGV. V gave up 0 bases and J gave up 2 bases; unmatched junction bases: 1. The CDR3 runs 15 residues. The DNA for the CDR3 is TGTGCCAGCAGCTTAGAACTAGCGGCCACAGATACGCAGTATTTT. Its protein is CASSLELAATDTQYF.

The chain combines TRBV28 with TRBJ1-3, with 9 bases aligning to TRBD1. The germline gives CDR1 MDHEN, CDR2 SYDVKM. The trim removed 4 bases at V and 2 bases at J, leaving 3 bases unmatched. The CDR3 length is 15 residues. DNA for the CDR3: TGTGCCAGCAGTTCCCACAGGGGGCCTGGAAACACCATATATTTT. Translation: CASSSHRGPGNTIYF.

CDR3 protein: CASSLPTGIFTGELFF. CDR3 nucleotides: TGTGCCAGCTCACTGCCAACAGGGATATTCACCGGGGAGCTGTTTTTT. The rearrangement links TRBV18 to TRBJ2-2, with D maybe TRBD1 (6 bases). The CDR3 consists of 16 residues. V was trimmed by 4 bases and J by 4 bases, leaving 16 bases between them. Germline V gene data show CDR1 as KGHSH and CDR2 as LQKENI.

As concerns this clone: Mismatch with germline at one junction end may stem from a read error. V usage is TRBV12-5 and J usage is TRBJ1-5; D call uncertain. CDR3 length: 14 residues. Germline V lookup: CDR1 LGHNT, CDR2 FRNRAP. The CDR3 region has the DNA TGTGCTAGTGGCTTGGGGTTGAGCAATCAGCCCCAGCATTTT. It codes for CASGLGLSNQPQHF.

In regard to this clone: The junction differs from germline at one of its ends, possibly a read error. V usage is TRBV29-1 and J usage is TRBJ2-7, with a tentative D call TRBD2 (5 bases). The germline V gene has CDR1 SQVTM and CDR2 ANQGSEA. This CDR3 has 12 amino acids. CDR3 region: CSVGGPSSPVHF. The CDR3, as DNA: TGCAGCGTCGGAGGACCGTCCTCCCCCGTCCACTTC.

The gene calls are TRBV29-1 and TRBJ2-7; TRBD1 agrees at 7 bases. CDR1 and CDR2 (germline): SQVTM, ANQGSEA. After removal of 7 bases from V and 3 bases from J, the junction contained 9 bases not matched to a gene. The CDR3 loop spans 13 amino acids. CDR3 residues: CSARQGSNYEQYF. In DNA form, the CDR3 reads TGCAGCGCCCGACAGGGCTCCAACTACGAGCAGTACTTC.

This chain uses TRBV29-1 with TRBJ2-2; 12 nucleotides align to TRBD2. CDR1 is SQVTM, CDR2 ANQGSEA, per germline. The CDR3 length is 17 residues. Germline trimming cut 4 bases from V and 2 bases from J; bases unmatched to any gene: 8. CDR3 sequence (DNA): TGCAGCGTTGTACTAGCGGGAGGAGCCACAAACACCGGGGAGCTGTTTTTT. It encodes CSVVLAGGATNTGELFF.

This clone was observed once. The rearrangement uses TRBV29-1 and TRBJ2-7; TRBD1 aligns across 8 bases. The V segment lost 2 bases and the J segment 3 bases; nucleotides outside the gene matches: 12. Germline V gene lookup returns CDR1 SQVTM and CDR2 ANQGSEA. CDR3 length equals 16 residues. In DNA form, the CDR3 reads TGCAGCGTTGAAAAGGGGCTCAGGGGGCAACGCTACGAGCAGTACTTC. It specifies CSVEKGLRGQRYEQYF.

The chain carries TRBV5-8 and TRBJ2-7, with unresolved D. The CDR3 consists of 13 residues. Trimming took off 5 bases at V and 3 bases at J, with 12 bases between the two ends. CDR1 is SGHTS, CDR2 YDEGEE, per germline. This CDR3 reads CASRFRIRYEQYF. The CDR3 region has the DNA TGTGCCAGCAGGTTCAGGATCCGCTACGAGCAGTACTTC.

The chain joins TRBV13 to TRBJ2-3; 8 bases are shared with TRBD2. CDR1 and CDR2 from the germline V gene are PRHDT and FYEKMQ (reference sequence). Trimming at V came to 3 bases and at J to 2 bases, leaving 10 bases not matched to a gene. The CDR3 sequence is 17 residues long. Here the CDR3 reads CASSFFPGTRDTDTQYF. The CDR3 DNA is TGTGCCAGCAGCTTCTTTCCCGGGACTAGAGACACAGATACGCAGTATTTT.

V usage is TRBV6-1 and J usage is TRBJ2-5; TRBD1 aligns across 10 bases. CDR3 length: 16 residues. Germline trimming cut 4 bases from V and 5 bases from J; bases unmatched to any gene: 10. Germline CDR1 and CDR2: MNHNS and SASEGT. CDR3 sequence reads: CASSALGQGFLETQYF. CDR3 sequence (DNA): TGTGCCAGCAGTGCTTTGGGACAGGGGTTTTTGGAGACCCAGTACTTC.

In its sample, this clone was seen once. J is TRBJ1-6 and V is TRBV27; D is uncertain. Trimming pared 1 base from V and 8 bases from J, leaving 12 bases between. This CDR3 contains 15 residues. Germline V gives CDR1 MNHEY, CDR2 SMNVEV (reference sequence). The CDR3 is CASSLYQRNDSPLHF. CDR3 bases: TGTGCCAGCAGTTTATATCAGAGGAACGATTCACCCCTCCACTTT.

This clone was observed a handful of times. The J gene is TRBJ2-7, the V gene TRBV27, with D uncertain. The CDR3 is made up of 12 amino acids. CDR1 is MNHEY, CDR2 SMNVEV, per germline (reference sequence). Between the trimmed V and J ends, which lost 8 bases and 2 bases, there was a span of 10 bases. CDR3 sequence reads: CASGYFTYEQYF. DNA of the CDR3: TGTGCCAGCGGCTACTTTACCTACGAGCAGTACTTC.

The chain couples TRBV7-3 to TRBJ1-5; D is undetermined. The CDR3 spans 13 residues. Germline CDR1 and CDR2: SGHTA and FQGTGA. The germline V and J ends were trimmed by 5 bases and 7 bases, with 12 bases remaining between them. Here the CDR3 DNA reads TGTGCCAGCAGCCTCGGACCGGGCCAGCCCCAGCATTTT. Its protein is CASSLGPGQPQHF.

The chain recombines TRBV27 with TRBJ2-5, with D perhaps assigned TRBD1 or TRBD2 (7 bases each). The CDR3 loop spans 11 amino acids. Trimming took off 10 bases at V and 5 bases at J, with 11 bases between the two ends. Germline loops: CDR1 MNHEY, CDR2 SMNVEV (reference sequence). This CDR3 reads CAKQGGETQYF. DNA for the CDR3: TGTGCCAAGCAGGGGGGGGAGACCCAGTACTTC.

This clone was counted a single time. The chain links TRBV6-6 to TRBJ1-2; possible D gene TRBD1, 6 bases. Germline V gene sequence: CDR1 MNHNY, CDR2 SVGAGI (reference sequence). There are 15 residues in the CDR3. The germline V and J ends were trimmed by 7 bases and 4 bases, with 19 bases remaining between them. The CDR3 DNA reads TGTGCCAGCACCGAGGTGGGGGGCGCTGGCTATGGCTACACCTTC. Translation gives CASTEVGGAGYGYTF.

The chain uses TRBV2 and TRBJ1-6, with D uncertain. CDR3 size: 12 residues. Per the germline V gene, CDR1 is SNHLY and CDR2 is FYNNEI. Trimming took 2 bases from V and 15 from J, leaving 11 bases between them. This CDR3 is CASSEHLKGLHF. The CDR3 DNA is TGTGCCAGCAGTGAACACCTCAAAGGCCTCCACTTT.

This clone was seen only a few times. J is TRBJ2-1 and V is TRBV10-3; 11 bases map to TRBD2. CDR3 length equals 15 residues. J gave up 6 bases and V 9 bases, and 10 bases lay outside the gene matches. CDR1 is ENHRY, CDR2 SYGVKD, per germline. CDR3 bases: TGTGCCATTCAGGGACTAGCGGAGGTAGGCAATGAGCAGTTCTTC. This sequence encodes CAIQGLAEVGNEQFF.

The V and J genes are TRBV10-3 and TRBJ2-5; 7 bases map to TRBD1. The V segment lost 0 bases and the J segment 2 bases; nucleotides outside the gene matches: 0. Germline CDR1 is ENHRY and CDR2 is SYGVKD. The CDR3 covers 14 residues. CDR3 residues: CAISESGQQETQYF. For the CDR3, the DNA is TGTGCCATCAGTGAGTCGGGACAGCAAGAGACCCAGTACTTC.

V gene TRBV4-2 combines with J gene TRBJ2-3; 7 bases line up with TRBD2. The V segment lost 0 bases and the J segment 2 bases; nucleotides outside the gene matches: 8. The germline V gene encodes CDR1 LGHNA and CDR2 YNFKEQ. The CDR3 runs to 17 residues. CDR3 bases: TGTGCCAGCAGCCAAGAGGTAGGGACTACCGTCACAGATACGCAGTATTTT. This sequence encodes CASSQEVGTTVTDTQYF.